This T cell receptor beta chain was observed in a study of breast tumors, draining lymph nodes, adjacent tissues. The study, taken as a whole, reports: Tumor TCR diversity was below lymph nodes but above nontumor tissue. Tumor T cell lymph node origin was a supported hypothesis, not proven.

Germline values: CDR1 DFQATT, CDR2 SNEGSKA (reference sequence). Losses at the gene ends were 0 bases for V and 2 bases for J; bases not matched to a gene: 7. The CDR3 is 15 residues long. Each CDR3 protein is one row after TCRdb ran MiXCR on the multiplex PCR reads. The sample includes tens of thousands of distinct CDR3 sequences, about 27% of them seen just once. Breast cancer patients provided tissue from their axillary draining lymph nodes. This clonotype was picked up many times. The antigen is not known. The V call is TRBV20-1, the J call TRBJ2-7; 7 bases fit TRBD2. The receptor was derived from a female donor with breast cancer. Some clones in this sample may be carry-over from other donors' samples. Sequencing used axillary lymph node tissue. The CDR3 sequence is CSARDPGLSTYEQYF. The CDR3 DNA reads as TGCAGTGCTAGAGACCCGGGACTAAGCACCTACGAGCAGTACTTC.